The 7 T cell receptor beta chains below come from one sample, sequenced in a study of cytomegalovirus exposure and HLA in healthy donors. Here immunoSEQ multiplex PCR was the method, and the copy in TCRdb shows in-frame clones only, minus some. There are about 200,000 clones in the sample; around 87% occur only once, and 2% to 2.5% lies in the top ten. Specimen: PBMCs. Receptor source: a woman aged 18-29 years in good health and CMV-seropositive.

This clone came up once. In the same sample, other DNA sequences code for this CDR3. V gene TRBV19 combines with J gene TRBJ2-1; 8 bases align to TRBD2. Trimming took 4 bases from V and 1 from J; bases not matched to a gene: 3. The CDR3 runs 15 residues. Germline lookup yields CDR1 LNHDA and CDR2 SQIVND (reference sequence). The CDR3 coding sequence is TGTGCCAGTAGTACTACTAGCGGTTCCTACAATGAGCAGTTCTTC. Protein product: CASSTTSGSYNEQFF.

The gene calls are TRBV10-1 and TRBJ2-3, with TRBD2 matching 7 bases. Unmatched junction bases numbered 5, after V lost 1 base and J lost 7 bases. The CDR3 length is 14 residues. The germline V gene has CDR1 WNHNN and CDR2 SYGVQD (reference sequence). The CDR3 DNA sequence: TGCGCCAGCAGTGAGTTTCCCGGGAGGTATACGCAGTATTTT. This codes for CASSEFPGRYTQYF.

This chain's CDR3 is CASSQEGGGLNNEQFF. CDR3 coding DNA: TGCGCCAGCAGCCAAGAAGGCGGCGGGCTGAACAATGAGCAGTTCTTC. V and J are TRBV4-1 and TRBJ2-1, with D maybe TRBD2 (5 bases). Trimming left V 0 bases short and J 5 bases short, with 14 bases between. The germline V gene has CDR1 MGHRA and CDR2 YSYEKL. The CDR3 totals 16 residues.

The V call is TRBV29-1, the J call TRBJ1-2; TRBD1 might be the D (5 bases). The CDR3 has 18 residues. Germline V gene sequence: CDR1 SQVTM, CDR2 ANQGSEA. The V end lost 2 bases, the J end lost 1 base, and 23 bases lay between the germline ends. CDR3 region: CSVESPLPERGYNYGYTF. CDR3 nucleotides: TGCAGCGTTGAATCCCCTCTTCCTGAAAGGGGCTATAACTATGGCTACACCTTC.

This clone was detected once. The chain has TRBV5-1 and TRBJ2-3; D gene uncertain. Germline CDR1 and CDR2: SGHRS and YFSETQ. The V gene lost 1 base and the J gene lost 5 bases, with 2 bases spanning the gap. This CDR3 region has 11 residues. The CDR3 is CASSLQDTQYF. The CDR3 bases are TGCGCCAGCAGCTTGCAAGATACGCAGTATTTT.

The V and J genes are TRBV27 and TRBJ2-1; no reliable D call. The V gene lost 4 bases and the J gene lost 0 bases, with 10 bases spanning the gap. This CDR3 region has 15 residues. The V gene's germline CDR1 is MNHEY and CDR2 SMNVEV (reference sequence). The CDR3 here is CASSSFPPSYNEQFF. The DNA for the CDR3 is TGTGCCAGCAGTTCCTTTCCTCCCTCCTACAATGAGCAGTTCTTC.

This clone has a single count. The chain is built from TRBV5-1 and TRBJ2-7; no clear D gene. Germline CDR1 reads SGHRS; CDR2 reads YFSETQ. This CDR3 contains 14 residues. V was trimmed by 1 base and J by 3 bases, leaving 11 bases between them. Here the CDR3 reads CASSLTATYYEQYF. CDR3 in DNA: TGCGCCAGCAGCTTGACAGCCACCTACTACGAGCAGTACTTC.